The 28 T cell receptor beta chains below come from one sample, sequenced in a study of cytotoxic CD8 clonotypes in ibrutinib-treated CLL. Sequencing used immunoSEQ multiplex PCR; TCRdb keeps in-frame clones, though not all of them. The repertoire holds some 310,000 clones, with about 80% as singletons. Sequencing used PBMCs, obtained before ibrutinib treatment. The receptors here all came from a human donor with chronic lymphocytic leukemia.

This clone came up once. The rearrangement links TRBV7-3 to TRBJ2-1; D remains ambiguous. The CDR3 consists of 13 residues. Germline CDR1 is SGHTA and CDR2 is FQGTGA. The germline V and J ends were trimmed by 2 bases and 2 bases, with 4 bases remaining between them. CDR3 residues: CASSLDAYNEQFF. CDR3 nucleotide sequence: TGTGCCAGCAGCTTAGACGCCTACAATGAGCAGTTCTTC.

The chain links TRBV11-2 to TRBJ2-3; TRBD2 agrees at 7 bases. V shed 0 bases and J 2 bases; nucleotides not matched to a gene: 11. The germline V gene encodes CDR1 SGHAT and CDR2 FQNNGV. CDR3 size: 18 residues. The CDR3 DNA sequence: TGTGCCAGCAGCTTAGATCGGGAGCGGGGAACCTACACAGATACGCAGTATTTT. Protein product: CASSLDRERGTYTDTQYF.

The chain joins TRBV4-2 to TRBJ1-3; 11 nucleotides agree with TRBD1. The CDR3 is 16 amino acids. Germline V gene sequence: CDR1 LGHNA, CDR2 YNFKEQ. J lost 8 bases, V lost 4 bases, and 10 bases had no gene match. The CDR3 bases are TGTGCCAGCAGCCGACCCCAAGGGACAGGGGGTCACACCATATATTTT. Translating it yields CASSRPQGTGGHTIYF.

The rearrangement uses TRBV5-1 and TRBJ2-1; 12 bases align to TRBD2. The V gene end was trimmed by 4 bases and the J gene end by 9 bases; junction bases not matched to a gene: 11. CDR1 SGHRS and CDR2 YFSETQ come from the germline V gene. CDR3 length: 16 amino acids. CDR3 protein: CASSPPTSGRLSEQFF. The CDR3 region has the DNA TGCGCCAGCAGCCCACCGACTAGCGGGAGATTAAGTGAGCAGTTCTTC.

The rearrangement links TRBV16 to TRBJ2-4; no clear D. Looked up from germline, CDR1 is KGHSY and CDR2 is FQNENV. This CDR3 has 14 amino acids. Deletions cut 1 base from V and 2 bases from J, with 6 bases between. CDR3 protein: CASSQYGTKNIQYF. The DNA of the CDR3 is TGTGCCAGCAGCCAATATGGAACCAAAAACATTCAGTACTTC.

V and J are TRBV28 and TRBJ2-7; D not resolved. CDR1 is MDHEN and CDR2 is SYDVKM in the germline V gene. The V and J ends lost 6 bases and 0 bases respectively, with 6 bases between them. This CDR3 has 12 residues. DNA for the CDR3: TGTGCCAGCAGCCCCAGCTCCTACGAGCAGTACTTC. Amino acids: CASSPSSYEQYF.

The rearrangement joins TRBV7-6 to TRBJ1-4; D perhaps matches TRBD1 (5 bases). The germline CDR1 and CDR2 sequences are SGHVS and FNYEAQ. V was shortened by 1 base and J by 8 bases, with 11 bases between the two germline ends. The CDR3 spans 14 residues. The CDR3 DNA reads TGTGCCAGCAGCTTAGTCAGGGAGGGCGAAAAACTGTTTTTT. Amino acid sequence: CASSLVREGEKLFF.

The genes are TRBV5-4 and TRBJ1-5; the D gene is possibly TRBD1 (5 bases). Between the trimmed V and J ends, which lost 0 bases and 4 bases, there was a span of 11 bases. Germline loops: CDR1 SGHNT, CDR2 YYREEE (reference sequence). The CDR3 totals 15 residues. The CDR3, as DNA: TGTGCCAGCAGCTTGGGCGGGGGGAGGAATCAGCCCCAGCATTTT. As protein: CASSLGGGRNQPQHF.

This chain uses TRBV30 with TRBJ2-5, with a weak D call TRBD1 (6 bases). The CDR3 sequence is 14 residues long. Germline V gives CDR1 GTSNPN, CDR2 SVGIG (reference sequence). V dropped 3 bases and J dropped 5 bases, with 16 bases sitting between them. The CDR3 region has the DNA TGTGCCTGGAGCGGAGAACAGGGTACGGAGACCCAGTACTTC. This translates into CAWSGEQGTETQYF.

This chain links TRBV7-9 with TRBJ2-5, with D possibly matching TRBD1 (6 bases). The germline CDR1 and CDR2 sequences are SEHNR and FQNEAQ (reference sequence). The length of the CDR3 is 12 residues. Trimming removed 4 bases at V and 5 bases at J, with 8 bases between. CDR3 amino acids: CASSYQGETQYF. CDR3 bases: TGTGCCAGCAGCTACCAGGGGGAGACCCAGTACTTC.

A single count supports this clone. The rearrangement joins TRBV6-5 to TRBJ2-7; TRBD2 is a possible D gene (6 bases). The germline CDR1 and CDR2 sequences are MNHEY and SVGAGI. The CDR3 sequence is 15 residues long. V was clipped by 6 bases and J by 6 bases, with 21 bases between them. This CDR3 is CASSPPGSGAAEQYF. CDR3 DNA sequence: TGTGCCAGCAGCCCTCCGGGTTCGGGAGCGGCCGAGCAGTACTTC.

This clone showed up just once. The chain links TRBV19 to TRBJ1-4, with D tentatively TRBD1 (5 bases). Trimming removed 3 bases from V and 6 bases from J, with 8 bases in between. Germline V lookup: CDR1 LNHDA, CDR2 SQIVND (reference sequence). CDR3 length equals 13 residues. The CDR3 nucleotides are TGTGCCAGTAGTATCGGGACCTATGAAAAACTGTTTTTT. Translation: CASSIGTYEKLFF. Drawing the rest from reference TRBV19 and TRBJ1-4, the complete variable domain is DGGITQSPKYLFRKEGQNVTLSCEQNLNHDAMYWYRQDPGQGLRLIYYSQIVNDFQKGDIAEGYSVSREKKESFPLTVTSAQKNPTAFYLCASSIGTYEKLFFGSGTQLSVL.

This chain links TRBV18 with TRBJ2-3; no definite D call. The length of the CDR3 is 17 residues. The V gene's germline CDR1 is KGHSH and CDR2 LQKENI. V lost 0 bases to trimming and J lost 3 bases, with 16 bases between them. This CDR3 is CASSPPSGGVWTDTQYF. The CDR3 DNA sequence: TGTGCCAGCTCACCACCGTCAGGTGGAGTCTGGACAGATACGCAGTATTTT.

V gene TRBV19 combines with J gene TRBJ1-5, with a possible D match to TRBD1 (6 bases). V lost 5 bases and J lost 7, with 12 bases in between. Germline-derived CDR1 and CDR2 are LNHDA and SQIVND (reference sequence). The CDR3 runs 13 residues. CDR3 bases: TGTGCCAGTAGTGGGGGGGCACGGCAGCCCCAGCATTTT. Encoded protein: CASSGGARQPQHF.

This chain connects TRBV5-6 to TRBJ1-4, with 8 nucleotides matching TRBD1. Germline-derived CDR1 and CDR2 are SGHDT and YYEEEE. With V trimmed by 5 bases and J by 5 bases, 5 bases remained unmatched. CDR3 size: 14 residues. The DNA for the CDR3 is TGTGCCAGCAGTCTGAGGACAGGGAATGAAAAACTGTTTTTT. Its translation is CASSLRTGNEKLFF.

The chain recombines TRBV27 with TRBJ2-7; maybe TRBD2 (5 bases). V lost 4 bases and J lost 4, with 20 bases in between. The CDR3 length is 16 residues. Germline V lookup: CDR1 MNHEY, CDR2 SMNVEV (reference sequence). DNA of the CDR3: TGTGCCAGCAGTTCCCCTCGGGGTTCGCCCGTTTACGAGCAGTACTTC. Translation gives CASSSPRGSPVYEQYF.

This sequence joins TRBV6-5 and TRBJ2-6; D gene uncertain. V lost 9 bases and J lost 1, with 7 bases in between. Looked up from germline, CDR1 is MNHEY and CDR2 is SVGAGI. The CDR3 covers 13 residues. The CDR3 sequence: CASYQSGANVLTF. CDR3 in DNA: TGTGCCAGTTACCAATCTGGGGCCAACGTCCTGACTTTC.

The gene calls are TRBV11-1 and TRBJ2-7; D gene uncertain. The CDR3 runs to 16 residues. Germline CDR1 reads SGHAT; CDR2 reads FQDESV (reference sequence). V dropped 1 base and J dropped 0 bases, with 13 bases sitting between them. The CDR3 loop reads CASSLELTSPSYEQYF. The CDR3 nucleotides read TGTGCCAGCAGCTTAGAACTGACCTCCCCCTCCTACGAGCAGTACTTC.

This clone came up a few times. Germline and junction disagree at one end, which may indicate a read error. This chain links TRBV5-4 with TRBJ2-7, with TRBD1 matching over 10 bases. The CDR3 consists of 15 residues. The germline V gene has CDR1 SGHNT and CDR2 YYREEE (reference sequence). This chain's CDR3 is CASSYRQGASDEQYF. CDR3 nucleotide sequence: TGTGCCAGCAGCTATAGACAGGGGGCCTCCGACGAGCAGTACTTC. Together with reference TRBV5-4 and TRBJ2-7, the CDR3 gives the full variable domain: ETGVTQSPTHLIKTRGQQVTLRCSSQSGHNTVSWYQQALGQGPQFIFQYYREEENGRGNFPPRFSGLQFPNYSSELNVNALELDDSALYLCASSYRQGASDEQYFGPGTRLTVT.

The chain employs TRBV6-5 and TRBJ1-1; 8 bases line up with TRBD1. Germline CDR1 and CDR2: MNHEY and SVGAGI. V shed 5 bases, J shed 0 bases, and the junction held 2 bases outside the gene matches. This CDR3 contains 14 residues. The CDR3 sequence is CASSRQGMNTEAFF. CDR3 coding DNA: TGTGCCAGCAGTAGACAGGGGATGAACACTGAAGCTTTCTTT.

This chain joins TRBV28 and TRBJ2-5, with a possible D match to TRBD1 (5 bases). CDR1 is MDHEN, CDR2 SYDVKM, per germline. CDR3 length: 14 residues. Deletions cut 6 bases from V and 2 bases from J, with 13 bases between. The CDR3 sequence: CASSTGQGQETQYF. The CDR3 coding sequence is TGTGCCAGCAGCACCGGACAAGGGCAAGAGACCCAGTACTTC.

The chain employs TRBV2 and TRBJ1-2, with 7 bases identical to TRBD1. Germline V gives CDR1 SNHLY, CDR2 FYNNEI. V shed 2 bases, J shed 0 bases, and the junction held 6 bases outside the gene matches. The CDR3 runs to 16 residues. CDR3: CASSEPIQGANYGYTF. In DNA form, the CDR3 reads TGTGCCAGCAGTGAACCAATTCAGGGGGCTAACTATGGCTACACCTTC.

This clone was found once. This same CDR3 is encoded by further DNA sequences in the sample. The CDR3 region has the DNA TGTGCCTGGACGGGGAACACCGGGGAGCTGTTTTTT. Translation gives CAWTGNTGELFF. The rearrangement links TRBV30 to TRBJ2-2; D not resolved. CDR3 length equals 12 residues. Deletions cut 4 bases from V and 1 base from J, with 4 bases between. Germline lookup yields CDR1 GTSNPN and CDR2 SVGIG (reference sequence).

The chain links TRBV18 to TRBJ1-5; possible D gene TRBD1, 5 bases. V lost 1 base and J 4 bases, leaving 14 bases between the germline ends. This CDR3 has 16 residues. Germline assignment: CDR1 KGHSH and CDR2 LQKENI. CDR3 in amino acids: CASSPLGTGTNQPQHF. The CDR3 bases are TGTGCCAGCTCACCACTCGGGACGGGGACTAATCAGCCCCAGCATTTT. The full variable domain, in which reference TRBV18 and TRBJ1-5 provide the parts outside the CDR3, is NAGVMQNPRHLVRRRGQEARLRCSPMKGHSHVYWYRQLPEEGLKFMVYLQKENIIDESGMPKERFSAEFPKEGPSILRIQQVVRGDSAAYFCASSPLGTGTNQPQHFGDGTRLSIL.

This chain joins TRBV27 and TRBJ2-3, with D uncertain. Germline V gives CDR1 MNHEY, CDR2 SMNVEV (reference sequence). Trimming pared 0 bases from V and 3 bases from J, leaving 7 bases between. This CDR3 contains 14 residues. CDR3 bases: TGTGCCAGCAGTTTATCAGTCACGACAGATACGCAGTATTTT. Translation gives CASSLSVTTDTQYF.

The rearrangement joins TRBV7-8 to TRBJ1-2, with D perhaps matching TRBD1 (5 bases). V lost 0 bases and J lost 4, with 12 bases in between. Germline V gene data show CDR1 as SGHVS and CDR2 as FQNEAQ. The CDR3 has 15 amino acids. The CDR3 loop reads CASSLAGVFSYGYTF. The DNA of the CDR3 is TGTGCCAGCAGCTTAGCGGGGGTGTTTAGCTATGGCTACACCTTC.

The chain couples TRBV30 to TRBJ1-1; no definite D call. The CDR3 runs to 15 residues. The V gene's germline CDR1 is GTSNPN and CDR2 SVGIG (reference sequence). The V gene lost 4 bases and the J gene lost 1 base, with 16 bases spanning the gap. The CDR3 DNA reads as TGTGCCTGGAATTCGTATTATACGAAGAACACTGAAGCTTTCTTT. Protein: CAWNSYYTKNTEAFF.

This clone was counted only a few times. This chain links TRBV7-6 with TRBJ1-4; D might be TRBD1 (5 bases). CDR1 and CDR2 from the germline V gene are SGHVS and FNYEAQ. Trimming cost V 5 bases and J 5 bases, with 21 bases left between them. The CDR3 totals 17 residues. DNA of the CDR3: TGTGCCAGCAGCCGGGGCCCTTACCAGGGCATGAATGAAAAACTGTTTTTT. Amino acid sequence: CASSRGPYQGMNEKLFF.